This T cell receptor (beta chain) was identified during a study of response to subunit inactivated influenza vaccine. General study results and limits: There was a suggestion from the authors that each seasonal influenza vaccination recruits few new T cells.

The germline V gene encodes CDR1 SGDLS and CDR2 YYNGEE. Trimming removed 0 bases from V and 2 bases from J, with 14 bases in between. This CDR3 comprises 16 residues. TCRdb fed the RT-PCR reads into MiXCR, producing one record per CDR3 protein. The profile covers over 400,000 distinct CDR3 sequences, with roughly 13% appearing a single time and approximately 14% taken by the ten largest. As to this clonotype: Antigen specificity is unknown.

The sequence was collected from a man in his fifties who received an inactivated influenza vaccine. The specimen comprised PBMCs from blood, sampled around seven weeks after vaccination. The chain joins TRBV9 to TRBJ2-5; D is uncertain. The CDR3 protein is CASSVGAIRAQETQYF. CDR3 DNA: TGTGCCAGCAGCGTAGGTGCAATCCGTGCTCAAGAGACCCAGTACTTC.